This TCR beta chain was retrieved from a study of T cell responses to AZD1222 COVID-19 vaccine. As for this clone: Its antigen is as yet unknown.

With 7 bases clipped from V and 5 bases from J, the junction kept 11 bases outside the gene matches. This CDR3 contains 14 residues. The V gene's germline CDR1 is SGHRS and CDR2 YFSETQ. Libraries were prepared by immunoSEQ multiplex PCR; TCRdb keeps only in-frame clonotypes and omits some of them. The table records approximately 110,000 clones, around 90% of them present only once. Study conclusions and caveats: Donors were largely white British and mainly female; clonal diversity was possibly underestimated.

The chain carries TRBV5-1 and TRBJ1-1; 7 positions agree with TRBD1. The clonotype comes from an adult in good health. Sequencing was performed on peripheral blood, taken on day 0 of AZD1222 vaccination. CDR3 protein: CASGVRQGGTEAFF. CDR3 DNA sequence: TGCGCCAGCGGAGTTCGACAGGGTGGGACTGAAGCTTTCTTT.